This TCR beta chain was sequenced during a study of cytomegalovirus exposure and HLA in healthy donors. General study findings and limits: Many donors shared some public TCRs, even though most TCR sequences were rare.

The assay was immunoSEQ multiplex PCR, and TCRdb's table has in-frame clones only and misses some. The sample has around 250,000 clones, around 89% seen once. Remarks on this clone: Its antigen remains unidentified.

CDR1 LGHNA and CDR2 YSLEER come from the germline V gene. V was pared by 1 base and J by 3 bases, with 5 bases of the junction left unmatched. The CDR3 is 16 residues long. The TCR was taken from a woman under 30 in good health and CMV-seronegative. The chain joins TRBV4-3 to TRBJ2-1, with 8 bases lining up with TRBD1. Sequencing was performed on PBMCs. The CDR3 DNA reads as TGCGCCAGCAGCCAAGCGGCAGGGGGCGACTACAATGAGCAGTTCTTC. Its translation: CASSQAAGGDYNEQFF.